A single sample is the source of the 14 T cell receptor beta chains below, sequenced in a study of T-cell memory formation after mild COVID-19. TCRdb re-called the 5' RACE reads through MiXCR, storing one row per CDR3 protein. The data contain hundreds of thousands of distinct CDR3 sequences, over 25% of them singletons. Input material: PBMCs or a T cell subset sorted from them (not recorded which). The receptor source for this set is an adult woman who had mild COVID-19 (a few samples of this study predate the infection). Cell type and time point are not known.

This clonotype was detected only a few times. The chain carries TRBV4-1 and TRBJ2-1; possible D gene TRBD1, 6 bases. The CDR3 is 14 residues long. CDR1 is MGHRA and CDR2 is YSYEKL in the germline V gene. V gave up 0 bases and J gave up 12 bases, with 15 bases separating them. The CDR3 DNA reads TGCGCCAGCAGCCAAGAGGACAGCCCTCGGGGGCAGTTCTTC. Its translation: CASSQEDSPRGQFF.

The V and J genes are TRBV5-1 and TRBJ2-3; no firm D call. This CDR3 has 18 residues. Per germline, CDR1 SGHRS and CDR2 YFSETQ. V lost 3 bases to trimming and J lost 7 bases, with 27 bases between them. The DNA of the CDR3 is TGCGCCAGCAGCTCACCGATACACAATGACAAAGCATTTAATACGCAGTATTTT. Protein product: CASSSPIHNDKAFNTQYF.

The V and J genes are TRBV12-3 or TRBV12-4 and TRBJ1-5; 7 bases map to TRBD1. The V gene end was trimmed by 5 bases and the J gene end by 9 bases; junction bases not matched to a gene: 16. The CDR3 length is 16 residues. The CDR3 region has the DNA TGTGCCAGCAGTCCGGGGGACAGTCAAGGAGGTTGGCCCCAGCATTTT. Translating gives CASSPGDSQGGWPQHF.

Only a few counts were recorded for this clonotype. J is TRBJ2-7 and V is TRBV18; 9 bases fit TRBD1. Germline V gives CDR1 KGHSH, CDR2 LQKENI. The CDR3 is 14 residues long. The trim removed 6 bases at V and 2 bases at J, leaving 5 bases unmatched. DNA for the CDR3: TGTGCCAGCTCCCGGGACAGGGCAACCTACGAGCAGTACTTC. Its protein product is CASSRDRATYEQYF.

This clonotype came up many times. This sequence joins TRBV5-5 and TRBJ1-1; no reliable D call. Germline V gene data show CDR1 as SGHKS and CDR2 as YYEKEE (reference sequence). The CDR3 length is 14 residues. V lost 0 bases and J 4 bases, leaving 10 bases between the germline ends. In DNA form, the CDR3 reads TGTGCCAGCAGCTTGGTGGGGAGGAGCACTGAAGCTTTCTTT. Protein: CASSLVGRSTEAFF.

The genes are TRBV27 and TRBJ2-1, with no clear D. Germline CDR1 is MNHEY and CDR2 is SMNVEV (reference sequence). V was shortened by 6 bases and J by 10 bases, with 10 bases between the two germline ends. The CDR3 covers 11 residues. CDR3 bases: TGTGCCAGCAGGATAAACGGGGAGCAGTTCTTC. Amino acid sequence: CASRINGEQFF.

The sample holds a few counts of this clonotype. This chain connects TRBV7-6 to TRBJ2-1; D possibly corresponds to TRBD2 (7 bases). The CDR3 has 16 residues. Trimming stripped 1 base from V and 2 bases from J, with 12 bases between. The germline V gene has CDR1 SGHVS and CDR2 FNYEAQ. In DNA, the CDR3 is TGTGCCAGCAGCTTAGGGGCGGGGGCCCCCTACAATGAGCAGTTCTTC. Translated: CASSLGAGAPYNEQFF.

The J gene is TRBJ2-7, the V gene TRBV6-5; maybe TRBD2 (6 bases). This CDR3 has 15 amino acids. In germline, CDR1 is MNHEY, CDR2 SVGAGI. Trimming took 6 bases from V and 3 from J, leaving 18 bases between them. CDR3 sequence: CASSLVRGESYEQYF. For the CDR3, the DNA is TGTGCCAGCAGCCTTGTCCGCGGGGAGAGCTACGAGCAGTACTTC.

V and J are TRBV7-3 and TRBJ2-6, with D uncertain. The CDR3 consists of 15 residues. Germline V gene lookup returns CDR1 SGHTA and CDR2 FQGTGA. Trimming cost V 4 bases and J 4 bases, with 11 bases left between them. CDR3 in amino acids: CASSSSRTGANVLTF. CDR3 sequence (DNA): TGTGCCAGCAGCTCGTCACGAACAGGGGCCAACGTCCTGACTTTC.

This clonotype was observed a few times. The chain employs TRBV4-3 and TRBJ2-1; 9 bases are shared with TRBD1. The germline gives CDR1 LGHNA, CDR2 YSLEER. The junction had 1 base not matched to a gene; V was cut back by 0 bases and J by 4 bases. The CDR3 totals 15 residues. CDR3: CASSQEDRGYNEQFF. The CDR3 coding sequence is TGCGCCAGCAGCCAAGAGGACAGGGGATACAATGAGCAGTTCTTC.

As to this clonotype: One end of the junction is discordant with germline, which a read error may explain. This chain uses TRBV6-5 with TRBJ2-3, with 11 positions matching TRBD2. Per the germline V gene, CDR1 is MNHEY and CDR2 is SVGAGI. The CDR3 is 15 residues long. CDR3 sequence (DNA): TGTGCCAGCACCCGACTAGCGGGGAGCAGAGATACGCAGTATTTT. Translation: CASTRLAGSRDTQYF.

The CDR3 nucleotides are TGTGCCACCAGTGATTCCGGCACGGGACTAGCGGGAGGAGAGACCCAGTACTTC. It translates to CATSDSGTGLAGGETQYF. The chain uses TRBV24-1 and TRBJ2-5; TRBD2 matches at 15 bases. CDR1 and CDR2 (germline): KGHDR, SFDVKD. This CDR3 has 18 amino acids. V lost 2 bases to trimming and J lost 4 bases; unmatched junction nucleotides: 7.

J is TRBJ1-1 and V is TRBV29-1; unclear D gene. This CDR3 contains 8 residues. V lost 8 bases to trimming and J lost 8 bases, with 6 bases between them. Germline assignment: CDR1 SQVTM and CDR2 ANQGSEA. The CDR3 DNA is TGCAGCTCCGGGGAAGCTTTCTTT. Protein product: CSSGEAFF. The entire variable domain, with the rest obtained from reference TRBV29-1 and TRBJ1-1, is as follows: SAVISQKPSRDICQRGTSLTIQCQVDSQVTMMFWYRQQPGQSLTLIATANQGSEATYESGFVIDKFPISRPNLTFSTLTVSNMSPEDSSIYLCSSGEAFFGQGTRLTVV.

The chain employs TRBV5-1 and TRBJ1-2; 9 positions agree with TRBD1. This CDR3 has 14 residues. The ends lost 4 bases at V and 6 bases at J; junction bases unmatched: 7. The germline V gene has CDR1 SGHRS and CDR2 YFSETQ. This chain's CDR3 is CASSLDRGIDGYTF. The CDR3 DNA sequence: TGCGCCAGCAGCCTGGACAGGGGAATAGATGGCTACACCTTC.